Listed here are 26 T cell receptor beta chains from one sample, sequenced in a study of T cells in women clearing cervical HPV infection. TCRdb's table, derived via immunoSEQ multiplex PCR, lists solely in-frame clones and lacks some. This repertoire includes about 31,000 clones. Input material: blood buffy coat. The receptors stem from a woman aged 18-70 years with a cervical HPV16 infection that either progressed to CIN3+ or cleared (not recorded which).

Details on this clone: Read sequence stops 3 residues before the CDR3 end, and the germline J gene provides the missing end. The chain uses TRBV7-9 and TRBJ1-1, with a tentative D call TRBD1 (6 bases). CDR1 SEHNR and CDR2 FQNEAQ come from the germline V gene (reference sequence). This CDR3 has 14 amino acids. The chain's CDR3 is CASSLDRTALTAFF. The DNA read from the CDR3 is TGTGCCAGCAGCTTAGACCGGACAGCTCTGACA.

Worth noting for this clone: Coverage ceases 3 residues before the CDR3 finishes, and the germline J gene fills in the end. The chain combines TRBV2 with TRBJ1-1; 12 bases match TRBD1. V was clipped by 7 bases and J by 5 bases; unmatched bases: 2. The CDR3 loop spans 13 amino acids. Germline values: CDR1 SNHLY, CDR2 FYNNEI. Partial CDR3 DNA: TGTGCCAGCAAGGGACAGGGGGCGACTGAA. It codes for CASKGQGATE. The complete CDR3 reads CASKGQGATEAFF.

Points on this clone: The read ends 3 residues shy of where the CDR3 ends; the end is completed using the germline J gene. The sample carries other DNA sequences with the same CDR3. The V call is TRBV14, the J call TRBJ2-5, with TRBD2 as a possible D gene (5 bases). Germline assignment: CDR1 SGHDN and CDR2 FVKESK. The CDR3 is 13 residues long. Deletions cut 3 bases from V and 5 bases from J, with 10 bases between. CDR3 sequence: CASSHWRGETQYF. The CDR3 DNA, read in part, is TGTGCCAGCAGCCATTGGAGAGGGGAGACC.

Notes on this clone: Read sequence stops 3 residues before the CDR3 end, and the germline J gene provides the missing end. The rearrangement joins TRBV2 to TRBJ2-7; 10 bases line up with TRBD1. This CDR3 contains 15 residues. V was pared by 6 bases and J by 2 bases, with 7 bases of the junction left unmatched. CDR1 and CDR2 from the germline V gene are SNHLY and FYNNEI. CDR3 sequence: CASRRAGQGAYEQYF. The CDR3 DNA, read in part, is TGTGCCAGCAGACGAGCCGGACAGGGGGCCTACGAG.

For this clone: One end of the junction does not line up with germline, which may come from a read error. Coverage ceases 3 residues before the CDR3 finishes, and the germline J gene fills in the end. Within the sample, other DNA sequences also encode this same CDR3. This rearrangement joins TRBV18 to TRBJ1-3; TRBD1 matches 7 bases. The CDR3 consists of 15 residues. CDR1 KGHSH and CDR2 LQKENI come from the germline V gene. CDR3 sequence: CASSGDSLAGNTIYF. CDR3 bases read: TGTGCCAGCTCAGGGGACAGTTTGGCTGGAAACACA.

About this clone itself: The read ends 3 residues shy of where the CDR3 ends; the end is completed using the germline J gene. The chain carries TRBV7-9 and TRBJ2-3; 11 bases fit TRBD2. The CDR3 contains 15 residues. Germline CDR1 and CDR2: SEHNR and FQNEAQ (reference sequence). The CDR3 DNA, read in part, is TGTGCCAGCAGCTCACTAGCGGGGGCGCAAGAGACG. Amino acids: CASSSLAGAQET. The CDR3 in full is CASSSLAGAQETQYF.

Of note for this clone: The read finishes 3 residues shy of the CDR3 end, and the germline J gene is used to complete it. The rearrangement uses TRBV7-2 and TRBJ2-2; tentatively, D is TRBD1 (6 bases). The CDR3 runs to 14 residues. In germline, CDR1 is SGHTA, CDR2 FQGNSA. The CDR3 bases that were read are TGTGCCAGCAGCTTGGCAGGGGTAGGAGAAAAG. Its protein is CASSLAGVGEK. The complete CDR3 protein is CASSLAGVGEKLFF.

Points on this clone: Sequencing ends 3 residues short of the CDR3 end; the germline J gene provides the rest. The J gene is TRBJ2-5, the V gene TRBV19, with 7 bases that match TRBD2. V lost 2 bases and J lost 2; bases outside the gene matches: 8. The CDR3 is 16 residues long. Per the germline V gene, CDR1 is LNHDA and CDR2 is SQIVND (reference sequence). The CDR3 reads CASSITFLAAQETQYF. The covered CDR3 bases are TGTGCCAGTAGTATAACCTTTCTAGCGGCACAAGAGACC.

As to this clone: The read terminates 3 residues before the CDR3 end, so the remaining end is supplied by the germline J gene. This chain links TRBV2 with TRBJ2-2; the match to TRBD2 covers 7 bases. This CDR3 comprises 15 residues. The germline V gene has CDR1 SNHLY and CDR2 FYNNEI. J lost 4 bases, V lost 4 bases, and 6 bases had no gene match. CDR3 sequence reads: CASSGVSGFTGELFF. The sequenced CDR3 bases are TGTGCCAGCAGTGGAGTTAGCGGGTTCACCGGGGAG.

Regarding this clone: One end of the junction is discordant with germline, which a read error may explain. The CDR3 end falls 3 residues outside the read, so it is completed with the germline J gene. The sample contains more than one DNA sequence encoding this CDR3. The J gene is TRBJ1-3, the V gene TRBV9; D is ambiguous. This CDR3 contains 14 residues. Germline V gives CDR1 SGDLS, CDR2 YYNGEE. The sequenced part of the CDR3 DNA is TGTGCCAGCAGCGTTGACTTCTCTGGAAACACG. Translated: CASSVDFSGNT. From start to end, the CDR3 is CASSVDFSGNTIYF.

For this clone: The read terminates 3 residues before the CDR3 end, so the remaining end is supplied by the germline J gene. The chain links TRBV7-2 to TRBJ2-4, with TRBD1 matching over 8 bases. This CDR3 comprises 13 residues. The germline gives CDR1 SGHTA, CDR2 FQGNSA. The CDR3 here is CASSLGQVYGQYF. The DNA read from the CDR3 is TGTGCCAGCAGCCTGGGACAGGTGTATGGT. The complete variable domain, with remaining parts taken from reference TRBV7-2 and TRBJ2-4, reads GAGVSQSPSNKVTEKGKDVELRCDPISGHTALYWYRQSLGQGLEFLIYFQGNSAPDKSGLPSDRFSAERTGGSVSTLTIQRTQQEDSAVYLCASSLGQVYGQYFGAGTRLSVL.

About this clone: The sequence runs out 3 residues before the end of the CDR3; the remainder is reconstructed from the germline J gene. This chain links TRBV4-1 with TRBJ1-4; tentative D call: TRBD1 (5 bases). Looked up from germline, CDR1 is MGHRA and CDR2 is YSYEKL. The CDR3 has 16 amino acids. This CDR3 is CASSPLGGAGKGKLFF. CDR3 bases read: TGCGCCAGCAGCCCCTTGGGCGGGGCAGGGAAAGGGAAA.

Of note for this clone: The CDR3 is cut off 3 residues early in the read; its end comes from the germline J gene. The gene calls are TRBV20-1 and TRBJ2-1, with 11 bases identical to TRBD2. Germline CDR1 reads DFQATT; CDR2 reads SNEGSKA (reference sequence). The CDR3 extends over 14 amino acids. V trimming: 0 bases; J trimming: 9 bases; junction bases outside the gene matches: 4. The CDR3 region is CSARDLAGGIEQFF. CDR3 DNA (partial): TGCAGTGCTAGAGATCTAGCGGGGGGCATTGAG.

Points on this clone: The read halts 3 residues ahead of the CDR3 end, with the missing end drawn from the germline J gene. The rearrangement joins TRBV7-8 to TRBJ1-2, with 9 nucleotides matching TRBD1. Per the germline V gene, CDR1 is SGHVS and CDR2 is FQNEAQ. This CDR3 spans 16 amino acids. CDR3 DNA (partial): TGTGCCAGCAGCTCCTATTGGGGACAGGGATCGTACGAC. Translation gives CASSSYWGQGSYD. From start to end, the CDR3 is CASSSYWGQGSYDYTF.

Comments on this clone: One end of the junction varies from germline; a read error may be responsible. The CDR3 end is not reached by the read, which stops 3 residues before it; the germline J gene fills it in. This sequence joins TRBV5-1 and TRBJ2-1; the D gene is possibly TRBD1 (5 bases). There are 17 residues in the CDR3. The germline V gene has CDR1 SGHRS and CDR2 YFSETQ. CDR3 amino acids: CASSLILQDRSHNEQFF. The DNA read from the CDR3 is TGCGCCAGCAGCTTAATCTTACAGGACCGCTCCCACAATGAG.

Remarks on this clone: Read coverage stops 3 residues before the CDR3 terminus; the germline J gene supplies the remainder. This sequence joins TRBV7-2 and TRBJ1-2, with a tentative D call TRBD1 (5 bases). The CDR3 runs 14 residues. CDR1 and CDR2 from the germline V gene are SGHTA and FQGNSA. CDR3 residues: CASSLARATDTYTF. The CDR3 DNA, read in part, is TGTGCCAGCAGCTTAGCGCGAGCGACAGATACC.

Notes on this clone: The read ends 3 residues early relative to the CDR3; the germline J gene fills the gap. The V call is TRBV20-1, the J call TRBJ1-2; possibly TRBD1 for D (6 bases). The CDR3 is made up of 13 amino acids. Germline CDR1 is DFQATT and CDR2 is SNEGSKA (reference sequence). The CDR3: CSARPPSDRTYTF. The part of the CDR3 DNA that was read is TGCAGTGCTCGCCCACCATCCGACAGGACC.

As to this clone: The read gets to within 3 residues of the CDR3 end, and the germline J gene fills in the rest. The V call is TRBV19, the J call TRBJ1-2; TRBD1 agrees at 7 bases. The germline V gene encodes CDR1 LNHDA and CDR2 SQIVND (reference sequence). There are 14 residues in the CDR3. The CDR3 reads CASRSPGQYDDYTF. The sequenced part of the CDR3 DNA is TGTGCCAGTAGGTCTCCGGGACAGTACGACGAC. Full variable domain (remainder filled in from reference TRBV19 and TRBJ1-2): DGGITQSPKYLFRKEGQNVTLSCEQNLNHDAMYWYRQDPGQGLRLIYYSQIVNDFQKGDIAEGYSVSREKKESFPLTVTSAQKNPTAFYLCASRSPGQYDDYTFGSGTRLTVV.

The part of the CDR3 DNA that was read is TGTGCCACCGCAACAGGGGTATCCACAGATACC. Its translation: CATATGVSTDT. The entire CDR3 is CATATGVSTDTYTF. The V and J genes are TRBV19 and TRBJ1-2; 7 nucleotides match TRBD1. Coverage ceases 3 residues before the CDR3 finishes, and the germline J gene fills in the end. This CDR3 contains 14 residues. Germline CDR1 and CDR2: LNHDA and SQIVND (reference sequence).

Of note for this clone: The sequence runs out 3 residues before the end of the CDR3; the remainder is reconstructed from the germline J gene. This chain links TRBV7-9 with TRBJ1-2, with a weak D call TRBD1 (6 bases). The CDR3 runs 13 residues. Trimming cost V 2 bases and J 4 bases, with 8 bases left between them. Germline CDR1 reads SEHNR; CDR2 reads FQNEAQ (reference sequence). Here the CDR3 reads CASSLQGSYGYTF. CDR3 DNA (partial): TGTGCCAGCAGCTTACAGGGGAGCTATGGC.

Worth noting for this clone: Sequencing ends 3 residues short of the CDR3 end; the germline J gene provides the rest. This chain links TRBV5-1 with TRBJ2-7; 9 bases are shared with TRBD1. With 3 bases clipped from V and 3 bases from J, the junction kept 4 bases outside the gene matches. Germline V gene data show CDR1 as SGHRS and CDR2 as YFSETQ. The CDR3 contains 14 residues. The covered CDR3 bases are TGCGCCAGCAGCTCCCGGGACAGGGTCTACGAG. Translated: CASSSRDRVYE. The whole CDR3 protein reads CASSSRDRVYEQYF.

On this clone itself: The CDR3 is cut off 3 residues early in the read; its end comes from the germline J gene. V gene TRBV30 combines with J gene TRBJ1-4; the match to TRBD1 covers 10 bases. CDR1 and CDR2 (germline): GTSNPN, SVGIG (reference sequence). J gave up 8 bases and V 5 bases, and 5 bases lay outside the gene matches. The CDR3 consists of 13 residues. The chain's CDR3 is CAWGQGVLEKLFF. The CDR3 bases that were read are TGTGCCTGGGGACAGGGGGTTTTAGAAAAA.

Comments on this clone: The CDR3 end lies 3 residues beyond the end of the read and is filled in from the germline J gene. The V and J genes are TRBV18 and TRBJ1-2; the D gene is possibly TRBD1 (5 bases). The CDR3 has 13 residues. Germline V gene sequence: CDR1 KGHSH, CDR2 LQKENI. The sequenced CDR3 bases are TGTGCCAGCTCACTAGCGGGGGAGTACGAC. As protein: CASSLAGEYD. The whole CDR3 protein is CASSLAGEYDYTF.

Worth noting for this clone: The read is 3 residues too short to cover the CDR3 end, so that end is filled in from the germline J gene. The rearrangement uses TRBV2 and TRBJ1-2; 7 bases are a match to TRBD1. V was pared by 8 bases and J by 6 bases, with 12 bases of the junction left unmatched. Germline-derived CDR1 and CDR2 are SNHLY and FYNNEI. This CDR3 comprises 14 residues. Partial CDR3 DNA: TGTGCCAGCCGAGCCCCCGGCAGGGGGGATGGC. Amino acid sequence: CASRAPGRGDG. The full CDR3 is CASRAPGRGDGYTF.

The CDR3 spells CASSQGTGEEKLFF. The sequenced part of the CDR3 DNA is TGCGCCAGCAGCCAAGGGACAGGGGAGGAAAAG. This chain connects TRBV5-1 to TRBJ2-2; 10 nucleotides align to TRBD1. Coverage ceases 3 residues before the CDR3 finishes, and the germline J gene fills in the end. Germline lookup yields CDR1 SGHRS and CDR2 YFSETQ. The CDR3 has 14 residues. The whole variable domain, remainder taken from reference TRBV5-1 and TRBJ2-2, is KAGVTQTPRYLIKTRGQQVTLSCSPISGHRSVSWYQQTPGQGLQFLFEYFSETQRNKGNFPGRFSGRQFSNSRSEMNVSTLELGDSALYLCASSQGTGEEKLFFGEGSRLTVL.

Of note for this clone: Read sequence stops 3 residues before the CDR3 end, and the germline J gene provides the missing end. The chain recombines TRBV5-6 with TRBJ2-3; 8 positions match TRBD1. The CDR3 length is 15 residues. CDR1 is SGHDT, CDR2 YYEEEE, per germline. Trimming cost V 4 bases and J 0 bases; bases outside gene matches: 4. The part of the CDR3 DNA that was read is TGTGCCAGCAGCCCCAGGGGGCCTAGCACAGATACG. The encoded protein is CASSPRGPSTDT. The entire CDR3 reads CASSPRGPSTDTQYF.